Presented here are 24 T cell receptor beta chains from one specimen sequenced in a study of blood T cell repertoires in COVID-19 (dated by TCRdb to about 2020). The library was built by means of the immunoSEQ multiplex PCR assay. As stored in TCRdb, this immuneACCESS dataset retains in-frame rearrangements with V and J assigned. A fraction of the clones does not appear; measured against another copy, unresolved V genes explain less than half of the discrepancy, and the remainder lacks a known reason. The sample table lists 120,000 or so clones, 70% to 90% of them with a count of one. Jointly, the top ten make up roughly 1.2% of the sample. Material for sequencing was peripheral blood. The receptors originated from a woman older than 75 with acute or convalescent COVID-19.

The V call is TRBV5-1, the J call TRBJ2-3, with no clear D. Trimming took 2 bases from V and 0 from J, leaving 7 bases between them. The V gene's germline CDR1 is SGHRS and CDR2 YFSETQ. This CDR3 contains 14 residues. Here the CDR3 reads CASSFLASTDTQYF. The CDR3 coding sequence is TGCGCCAGCAGCTTTTTGGCTAGCACAGATACGCAGTATTTT.

This clone appeared once. The CDR3 end shows no conserved phenylalanine or tryptophan, and so a read error is likely. The chain recombines TRBV5-5 with TRBJ1-1; D is unclear. This CDR3 has 15 residues. From germline, CDR1 is SGHKS and CDR2 YYEKEE (reference sequence). Trimming shortened V by 4 bases and J by 6 bases, and 19 bases separated the two germline ends. As DNA, the CDR3 is TGTGCCAGCAGCCCGAGACTAGACAAAATCTCTGAAGCTTTCTCT. It codes for CASSPRLDKISEAFS.

The genes are TRBV7-3 and TRBJ2-6; TRBD2 is a possible D gene (5 bases). The CDR3 totals 17 residues. Trimming left V 4 bases short and J 2 bases short, with 15 bases between. Germline V gene sequence: CDR1 SGHTA, CDR2 FQGTGA. The CDR3 DNA follows: TGTGCCAGCAGCTCGGACGGGAAGGGCACTGGGGCCAACGTCCTGACTTTC. Its protein is CASSSDGKGTGANVLTF.

This clone showed up just a few times. The chain couples TRBV21-1 to TRBJ1-2; the D call in the table, TRBD1, was not verified against the DNA. TRBV21-1 is an annotated pseudogene. This CDR3 has 16 amino acids. CDR3 loop: CASSKKGQGLAYGYTF. The DNA of the CDR3 is TGTGCCAGCAGCAAAAAGGGACAGGGGCTCGCCTATGGCTACACCTTC.

The rearrangement joins TRBV7-2 to TRBJ2-1, with 14 bases lining up with TRBD2. V lost 3 bases to trimming and J lost 12 bases; unmatched junction nucleotides: 7. CDR3 length: 15 amino acids. CDR1 and CDR2 (germline): SGHTA, FQGNSA. The CDR3 DNA follows: TGTGCCAGCAGCTTCAGACTAGCGGGGGGGCTTGGGCAGTTCTTC. It codes for CASSFRLAGGLGQFF.

The chain has TRBV27 and TRBJ2-4; a possible D gene is TRBD2 (5 bases). The CDR3 consists of 16 residues. Per the germline V gene, CDR1 is MNHEY and CDR2 is SMNVEV (reference sequence). V dropped 3 bases and J dropped 3 bases, with 15 bases sitting between them. Here the CDR3 DNA reads TGTGCCAGCAGTTTTCTGTCCAATGAGGGCAAAAACATTCAGTACTTC. The encoded protein is CASSFLSNEGKNIQYF.

This CDR3 is CASRDDRGDDGYTF. CDR3 sequence (DNA): TGTGCCAGCAGGGATGACAGGGGGGACGACGGCTACACCTTC. This chain links TRBV25-1 with TRBJ1-2; 9 nucleotides line up with TRBD1. The CDR3 sequence is 14 residues long. V gave up 6 bases and J gave up 8 bases; unmatched junction bases: 10. Germline CDR1 is MGHDK and CDR2 is SYGVNS.

V gene TRBV19 combines with J gene TRBJ2-5, with D maybe TRBD2 (7 bases). V lost 7 bases to trimming and J lost 2 bases, with 17 bases between them. Per germline, CDR1 LNHDA and CDR2 SQIVND (reference sequence). The CDR3 covers 15 residues. The chain's CDR3 is CASNLRGASQETQYF. The CDR3 coding sequence is TGTGCCAGTAATCTACGGGGGGCTTCACAAGAGACCCAGTACTTC.

The V and J genes are TRBV11-1 and TRBJ2-5; 7 bases agree with TRBD2. Germline V gene data show CDR1 as SGHAT and CDR2 as FQDESV (reference sequence). This CDR3 has 16 amino acids. J was trimmed by 5 bases and V by 2 bases; bases with no gene match: 11. CDR3 sequence: CASSLHPGTTGETQYF. DNA of the CDR3: TGTGCCAGCAGCTTACATCCCGGGACTACCGGGGAGACCCAGTACTTC.

The chain is built from TRBV5-6 and TRBJ1-4; 8 nucleotides agree with TRBD1. Germline lookup yields CDR1 SGHDT and CDR2 YYEEEE. Trimming took 4 bases from V and 2 from J; bases not matched to a gene: 10. CDR3 length equals 17 residues. The DNA of the CDR3 is TGTGCCAGCAGCCCACTTGGACAGGGATATACTAATGAAAAACTGTTTTTT. Amino acids: CASSPLGQGYTNEKLFF.

The CDR3 nucleotides read TGCAGCGTTTATGACAGGGGATCTGGCTACACCTTC. It encodes CSVYDRGSGYTF. This rearrangement joins TRBV29-1 to TRBJ1-2, with 8 bases fitting TRBD1. V lost 5 bases, J lost 7 bases, and 6 bases stayed unmatched. Looked up from germline, CDR1 is SQVTM and CDR2 is ANQGSEA. The CDR3 extends over 12 amino acids.

This chain uses TRBV5-1 with TRBJ2-7; maybe TRBD1 (5 bases). There are 14 residues in the CDR3. V was clipped by 9 bases and J by 3 bases, with 19 bases between them. Per the germline V gene, CDR1 is SGHRS and CDR2 is YFSETQ. The CDR3 bases are TGCGCCATCCCTCGACAGTTGATAAACTACGAGCAGTACTTC. Protein product: CAIPRQLINYEQYF.

The chain uses TRBV4-2 and TRBJ1-2, with 8 bases identical to TRBD1. Germline V lookup: CDR1 LGHNA, CDR2 YNFKEQ. The length of the CDR3 is 12 residues. With 3 bases clipped from V and 8 bases from J, the junction kept 2 bases outside the gene matches. In nucleotides, the CDR3 is TGTGCCAGCAGCCACGACAGGGGAGGCTACACCTTC. Amino acids: CASSHDRGGYTF.

The chain recombines TRBV5-1 with TRBJ1-3; D is possibly TRBD1 (6 bases). This CDR3 spans 18 amino acids. V lost 4 bases, J lost 0 bases, and 20 bases lay in between. The germline CDR1 and CDR2 sequences are SGHRS and YFSETQ. CDR3 loop: CASSRPGGSRGSGNTIYF. The CDR3 nucleotides read TGCGCCAGCAGCCGTCCCGGCGGGAGCAGGGGCTCTGGAAACACCATATATTTT. The full variable domain, rest sourced from reference TRBV5-1 and TRBJ1-3, is KAGVTQTPRYLIKTRGQQVTLSCSPISGHRSVSWYQQTPGQGLQFLFEYFSETQRNKGNFPGRFSGRQFSNSRSEMNVSTLELGDSALYLCASSRPGGSRGSGNTIYFGEGSWLTVV.

This clone was picked up one time. The J gene is TRBJ1-1, the V gene TRBV19, with no clear D. This CDR3 spans 13 amino acids. Per germline, CDR1 LNHDA and CDR2 SQIVND (reference sequence). Trimming removed 7 bases from V and 2 bases from J, with 11 bases in between. In nucleotides, the CDR3 is TGTGCCAGTATAGCGGGCCCTAACACTGAAGCTTTCTTT. Amino acid sequence: CASIAGPNTEAFF.

This rearrangement joins TRBV6-6 to TRBJ1-1, with D possibly TRBD1 on 5 matching bases. V was shortened by 10 bases and J by 2 bases, with 20 bases between the two germline ends. The CDR3 loop spans 15 amino acids. CDR1 and CDR2 (germline): MNHNY, SVGAGI (reference sequence). The CDR3 DNA sequence: TGTGCCACCAATACTAGGTGGGACTCAAACACTGAAGCTTTCTTT. Translating gives CATNTRWDSNTEAFF.

V and J are TRBV9 and TRBJ1-4; 8 bases map to TRBD1. This CDR3 has 17 amino acids. The germline V gene encodes CDR1 SGDLS and CDR2 YYNGEE. J gave up 1 base and V 4 bases, and 9 bases lay outside the gene matches. In DNA, the CDR3 is TGTGCCAGCAGCCCAAGGACAGGGAGGGGAACTAATGAAAAACTGTTTTTT. Its protein is CASSPRTGRGTNEKLFF.

Note on this clone: Other DNA sequences in this specimen translate into the identical CDR3. The chain couples TRBV18 to TRBJ2-1; no reliable D call. The CDR3 contains 11 residues. The V and J ends lost 3 bases and 6 bases respectively, with 3 bases between them. The germline V gene has CDR1 KGHSH and CDR2 LQKENI. The CDR3: CASSPSNEQFF. Written as DNA, the CDR3 is TGTGCCAGCTCACCCTCCAATGAGCAGTTCTTC.

This chain connects TRBV4-3 to TRBJ2-3; D perhaps matches TRBD1 (6 bases). This CDR3 is built from 17 residues. Germline loops: CDR1 LGHNA, CDR2 YSLEER. V was shortened by 0 bases and J by 4 bases, with 17 bases between the two germline ends. The DNA of the CDR3 is TGCGCCAGCAGCCAAGATCCTCACCAGGGGTGGGCAGATACGCAGTATTTT. Amino acids: CASSQDPHQGWADTQYF.

This clone was counted a single time. This chain connects TRBV5-4 to TRBJ2-5, with D perhaps matching TRBD1 (5 bases). Germline V CDR1 and CDR2: SGHNT, YYREEE (reference sequence). The CDR3 runs 15 residues. Trimming took off 4 bases at V and 4 bases at J, with 17 bases between the two ends. The CDR3 DNA follows: TGTGCCAGCAGCACACGGAAAGACAGAGGAGAGACCCAGTACTTC. Its translation is CASSTRKDRGETQYF.

The chain recombines TRBV6-2 or TRBV6-3 with TRBJ2-5; the D is unclear. The CDR3 has 12 residues. V lost 4 bases and J 5 bases, leaving 8 bases between the germline ends. Germline loops: CDR1 MNHEY, CDR2 SVGEGT. The DNA for the CDR3 is TGTGCCAGCAGTTTTTTCGAGGAGACCCAGTACTTC. It is translated as CASSFFEETQYF.

The J gene is TRBJ1-5, the V gene TRBV10-3; tentatively, D is TRBD1 (5 bases). This CDR3 spans 15 amino acids. Germline-derived CDR1 and CDR2 are ENHRY and SYGVKD. Between the trimmed V and J ends, which lost 4 bases and 4 bases, there was a span of 14 bases. This CDR3 reads CAISGEGSGNQPQHF. The CDR3 coding sequence is TGTGCCATCAGTGGGGAGGGGTCTGGGAATCAGCCCCAGCATTTT.

Details on this clone: This specimen includes other DNA sequences encoding the same CDR3. The J gene is TRBJ2-1, the V gene TRBV5-4; maybe TRBD1 (5 bases). Germline lookup yields CDR1 SGHNT and CDR2 YYREEE (reference sequence). V lost 0 bases to trimming and J lost 0 bases, with 7 bases between them. There are 15 residues in the CDR3. The CDR3 reads CASSLGDSSYNEQFF. The CDR3 bases are TGTGCCAGCAGCTTGGGCGACAGCTCCTACAATGAGCAGTTCTTC.

The rearrangement uses TRBV14 and TRBJ2-2; 8 bases match TRBD2. V was pared by 8 bases and J by 6 bases, with 8 bases of the junction left unmatched. Germline CDR1 reads SGHDN; CDR2 reads FVKESK. This CDR3 spans 14 amino acids. CDR3 protein: CASGQAGVAGELFF. In DNA, the CDR3 is TGTGCCAGCGGTCAAGCGGGAGTGGCCGGGGAGCTGTTTTTT.